A selection of T cell receptor beta chains follows, all from one sample in a study of blood T cell repertoires in COVID-19. Sequencing was performed with immunoSEQ multiplex PCR; in TCRdb, only in-frame clones are kept and a portion is missing. The sample carries about 12,000 clones, 82% recorded once. The sample consisted of peripheral blood. The receptors originated from a human donor in a cohort sampled during active COVID-19. Each CDR3 is given with its conserved first and last residue. The D gene is left open where the match is weak. Clone sizes are given selectively: once, few, many, or a class where the clone is expanded.

V gene,D gene,CDR3 length,clone size,J gene,CDR3 protein,CDR3 DNA
TRBV11-2,.,13,.,TRBJ2-4,CASSFTGENIQYF,TGTGCCAGCAGCTTCACCGGGGAGAACATTCAGTACTTC
TRBV24-1,TRBD2,18,.,TRBJ2-3,CATSDPRASGGAGDTQYF,TGTGCCACCAGTGATCCGCGGGCTAGCGGGGGGGCTGGGGATACGCAGTATTTT
TRBV5-6,TRBD1,13,.,TRBJ2-7,CASSPGTGNEQYF,TGTGCCAGCAGCCCCGGGACAGGGAACGAGCAGTACTTC
TRBV12-3/TRBV12-4,.,12,.,TRBJ1-2,CASRSDRQGYTF,TGTGCCAGCAGGTCCGACAGGCAGGGCTACACCTTC
TRBV6-2/TRBV6-3,TRBD1,15,.,TRBJ2-7,CASSYSGTAGDEQYF,TGTGCCAGCAGTTATTCGGGGACAGCTGGGGACGAGCAGTACTTC
TRBV6-5,TRBD1,15,.,TRBJ1-6,CASSYSGTGTSPLHF,TGTGCCAGCAGTTACTCGGGGACAGGGACCTCACCCCTCCACTTT
TRBV4-2,TRBD1,16,.,TRBJ1-5,CASSQDKDRGGQPQHF,TGTGCCAGCAGCCAAGATAAGGACAGGGGCGGTCAGCCCCAGCATTTT
TRBV5-8,TRBD2,17,.,TRBJ2-7,CASRPRGRGVQIYEQYF,TGTGCCAGCAGACCCCGGGGGCGGGGGGTCCAGATCTACGAGCAGTACTTC
TRBV19,.,13,.,TRBJ2-1,CATQGGSHNEQFF,TGTGCCACTCAGGGGGGCAGTCACAATGAGCAGTTCTTC
TRBV19,TRBD2,20,.,TRBJ2-1,CASRGLSSGTPESSYNEQFF,TGTGCCAGTAGGGGACTAAGTTCCGGGACCCCTGAGAGCTCCTACAATGAGCAGTTCTTC
TRBV6-5,TRBD1,15,.,TRBJ1-4,CASRIYRGGNEKLFF,TGTGCCAGCAGGATATACAGGGGGGGTAATGAAAAACTGTTTTTT
TRBV6-5,.,13,once,TRBJ1-5,CASSTGRNQPQHF,TGTGCCAGCAGCACAGGTCGCAATCAGCCCCAGCATTTT
TRBV5-6,TRBD1,13,once,TRBJ2-7,CASSRDRGSEQYF,TGTGCCAGCAGCCGGGACAGGGGAAGCGAGCAGTACTTC
TRBV10-3,TRBD1,16,.,TRBJ2-2,CAISDRDRINTGELFF,TGTGCCATCAGTGACAGGGACAGGATCAACACCGGGGAGCTGTTTTTT
TRBV6-1,.,13,.,TRBJ2-3,CASNPGSTDTQYF,TGTGCCAGCAATCCAGGTAGCACAGATACGCAGTATTTT
TRBV6-2/TRBV6-3,.,14,.,TRBJ1-6,CASSYFEGNSPLHF,TGTGCCAGCAGTTACTTCGAGGGAAATTCACCCCTCCACTTT
TRBV28,TRBD1,14,.,TRBJ1-2,CASSSPGTGDGYTF,TGTGCCAGCAGTTCTCCCGGGACAGGGGATGGCTACACCTTC
TRBV18,TRBD1,15,few,TRBJ2-7,CASSQGTGINYEQYF,TGTGCCAGCTCACAAGGGACAGGGATAAACTACGAGCAGTACTTC
TRBV19,TRBD2,17,.,TRBJ2-3,CASSIGGLAGARGTQYF,TGTGCCAGTAGTATAGGTGGACTAGCGGGGGCCCGGGGTACGCAGTATTTT
TRBV28,.,16,.,TRBJ1-6,CASSTGGASYNSPLHF,TGTGCCAGCAGTACGGGGGGGGCTTCCTATAATTCACCCCTCCACTTT
TRBV7-2,.,15,few,TRBJ2-5,CASSLGVAGQETQYF,TGTGCCAGCAGCTTAGGAGTTGCGGGCCAAGAGACCCAGTACTTC
TRBV5-1,TRBD2,16,.,TRBJ2-5,CASSFGLAGGWETQYF,TGCGCCAGCAGCTTTGGACTAGCGGGGGGATGGGAGACCCAGTACTTC
TRBV7-2,.,14,.,TRBJ1-2,CASSLAQNSIGYTF,TGTGCCAGCAGCTTAGCACAGAATTCTATTGGCTACACCTTC
TRBV29-1,.,13,.,TRBJ1-3,CSVEPGTGNTIYF,TGCAGCGTTGAACCAGGGACTGGAAACACCATATATTTT
TRBV9,.,12,.,TRBJ1-1,CASSASNTEAFF,TGTGCCAGCAGCGCCTCGAACACTGAAGCTTTCTTT
TRBV30,.,13,.,TRBJ2-3,CAWSVGLTDTQYF,TGTGCCTGGAGTGTTGGACTCACAGATACGCAGTATTTT
TRBV6-2/TRBV6-3,TRBD1,14,large,TRBJ1-6,CASSPTGENSPLHF,TGTGCCAGCAGCCCGACAGGGGAGAATTCACCCCTCCACTTT
TRBV5-1,.,13,.,TRBJ2-7,CASSQDSSYEQYF,TGCGCCAGCAGCCAGGACAGCTCCTACGAGCAGTACTTC
TRBV7-9,.,15,.,TRBJ1-1,CASSLDGRGHTEAFF,TGTGCCAGCAGCTTAGACGGAAGGGGTCACACTGAAGCTTTCTTT
TRBV7-3,TRBD2,14,.,TRBJ2-1,CASSLSGGGNEQFF,TGTGCCAGCAGCCTTAGCGGGGGGGGCAATGAGCAGTTCTTC
TRBV10-3,TRBD2,14,.,TRBJ2-5,CAISRGGQQETQYF,TGTGCCATCAGTCGGGGGGGCCAACAAGAGACCCAGTACTTC
TRBV7-9,.,14,.,TRBJ2-2,CASNDLGDTGELFF,TGTGCCAGCAACGACCTCGGGGACACCGGGGAGCTGTTTTTT
TRBV11-2,TRBD1,13,.,TRBJ2-5,CATSWDRQETQYF,TGTGCCACCTCTTGGGACAGACAAGAGACCCAGTACTTC
TRBV30,TRBD2,13,.,TRBJ2-3,CAWSVGGADTQYF,TGTGCCTGGAGTGTGGGGGGGGCAGATACGCAGTATTTT
TRBV18,TRBD1,16,.,TRBJ1-6,CASSPQSTGSNSPLHF,TGTGCCAGCTCCCCTCAATCGACAGGGAGTAATTCACCCCTCCACTTT
TRBV12-5,TRBD1,15,.,TRBJ2-7,CASGRDRIASYEQYF,TGTGCTAGTGGCCGGGACAGGATCGCCTCCTACGAGCAGTACTTC
TRBV27,TRBD1,14,.,TRBJ2-7,CASSYRDSTYEQYF,TGTGCCAGCAGTTACCGGGACAGCACCTACGAGCAGTACTTC
TRBV29-1,.,15,.,TRBJ2-1,CSVLGDRSSYNEQFF,TGCAGCGTCCTCGGAGACCGGAGCTCCTACAATGAGCAGTTCTTC
TRBV6-4,TRBD1,15,few,TRBJ1-1,CASSDGGGQYTEAFF,TGTGCCAGCAGTGACGGTGGGGGACAGTACACTGAAGCTTTCTTT
TRBV11-2,.,16,.,TRBJ2-3,CASSLVSGLRTDTQYF,TGTGCCAGCAGCTTAGTTTCAGGACTGAGGACAGATACGCAGTATTTT
TRBV19,TRBD2,16,few,TRBJ2-3,CASSGLLAGSTDTQYF,TGTGCCAGTAGTGGCTTGCTAGCGGGGTCGACAGATACGCAGTATTTT
TRBV5-1,TRBD2,14,.,TRBJ2-5,CASSPAGGQETQYF,TGCGCCAGCAGCCCGGCGGGGGGGCAAGAGACCCAGTACTTC
TRBV18,TRBD2,14,.,TRBJ2-5,CASSPTSGEETQYF,TGTGCCAGCTCACCAACTAGCGGGGAAGAGACCCAGTACTTC
TRBV5-1,TRBD2,17,.,TRBJ2-3,CASSLGLAGRYTDTQYF,TGCGCCAGCAGCTTGGGACTAGCGGGGAGATACACAGATACGCAGTATTTT
TRBV7-9,TRBD2,13,.,TRBJ2-3,CASSLEAGDTQYF,TGTGCCAGCAGCTTGGAAGCGGGGGATACGCAGTATTTT